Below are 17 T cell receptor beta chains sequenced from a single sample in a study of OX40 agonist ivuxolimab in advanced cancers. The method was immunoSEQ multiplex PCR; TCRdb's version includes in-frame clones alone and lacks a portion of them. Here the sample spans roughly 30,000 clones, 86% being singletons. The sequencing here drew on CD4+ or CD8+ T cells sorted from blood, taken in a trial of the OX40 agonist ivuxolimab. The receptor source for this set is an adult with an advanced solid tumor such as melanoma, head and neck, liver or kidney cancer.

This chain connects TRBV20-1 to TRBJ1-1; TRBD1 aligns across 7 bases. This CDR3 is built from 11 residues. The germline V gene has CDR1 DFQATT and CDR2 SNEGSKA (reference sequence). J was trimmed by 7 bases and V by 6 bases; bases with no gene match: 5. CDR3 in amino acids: CSAPRQGEAFF. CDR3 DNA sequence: TGCAGTGCCCCGAGACAGGGTGAAGCTTTCTTT.

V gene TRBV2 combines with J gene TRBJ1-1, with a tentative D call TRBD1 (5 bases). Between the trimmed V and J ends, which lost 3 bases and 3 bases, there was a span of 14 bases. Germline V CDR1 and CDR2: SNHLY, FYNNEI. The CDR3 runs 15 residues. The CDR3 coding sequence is TGTGCCAGCAGTGAGGGGAGGGGCAGGTACACTGAAGCTTTCTTT. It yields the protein CASSEGRGRYTEAFF.

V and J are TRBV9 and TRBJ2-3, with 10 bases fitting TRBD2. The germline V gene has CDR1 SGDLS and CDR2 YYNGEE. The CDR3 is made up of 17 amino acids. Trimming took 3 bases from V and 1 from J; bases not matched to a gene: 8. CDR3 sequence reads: CASSGIWTSGGTDTQYF. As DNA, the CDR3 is TGTGCCAGCAGCGGAATTTGGACTAGCGGAGGCACAGATACGCAGTATTTT.

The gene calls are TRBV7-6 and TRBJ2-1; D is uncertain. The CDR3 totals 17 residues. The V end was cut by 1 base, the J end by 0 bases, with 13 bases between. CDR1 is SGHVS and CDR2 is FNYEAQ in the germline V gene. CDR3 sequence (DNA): TGTGCCAGCAGCTTAGGCGTGCCGCCCTACTCCTACAATGAGCAGTTCTTC. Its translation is CASSLGVPPYSYNEQFF.

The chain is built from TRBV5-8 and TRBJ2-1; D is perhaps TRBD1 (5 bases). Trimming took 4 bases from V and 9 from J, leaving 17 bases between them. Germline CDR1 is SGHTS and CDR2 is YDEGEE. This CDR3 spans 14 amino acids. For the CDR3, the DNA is TGTGCCAGCAGCACGACTCAGGGATTAAGTGAGCAGTTCTTC. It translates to CASSTTQGLSEQFF.

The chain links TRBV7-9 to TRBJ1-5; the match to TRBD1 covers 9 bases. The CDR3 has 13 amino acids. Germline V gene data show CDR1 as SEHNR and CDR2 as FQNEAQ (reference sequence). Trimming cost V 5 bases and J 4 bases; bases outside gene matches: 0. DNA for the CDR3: TGTGCCAGCAGCGACAGGGGGAATCAGCCCCAGCATTTT. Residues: CASSDRGNQPQHF.

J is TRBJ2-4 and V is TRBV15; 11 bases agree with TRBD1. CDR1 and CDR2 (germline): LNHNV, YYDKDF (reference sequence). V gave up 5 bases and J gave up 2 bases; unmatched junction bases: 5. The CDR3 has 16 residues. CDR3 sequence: CATSPGTGGSKNIQYF. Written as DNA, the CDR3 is TGTGCCACCAGCCCCGGGACAGGGGGGTCCAAAAACATTCAGTACTTC.

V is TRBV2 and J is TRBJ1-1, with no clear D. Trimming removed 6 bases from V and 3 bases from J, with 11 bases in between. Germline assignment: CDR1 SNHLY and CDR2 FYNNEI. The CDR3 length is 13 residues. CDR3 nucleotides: TGTGCCAGCAGCGACATGGACGACACTGAAGCTTTCTTT. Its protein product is CASSDMDDTEAFF.

The CDR3 spells CASSRDGNNEKLFF. The CDR3 DNA follows: TGTGCCAGCAGCCGCGATGGGAATAATGAAAAACTGTTTTTT. The chain couples TRBV5-4 to TRBJ1-4; D gene unclear. This CDR3 is 14 amino acids long. Germline V CDR1 and CDR2: SGHNT, YYREEE (reference sequence). Trimming stripped 4 bases from V and 4 bases from J, with 11 bases between. Using reference TRBV5-4 and TRBJ1-4 for the parts outside the CDR3, the full variable domain is ETGVTQSPTHLIKTRGQQVTLRCSSQSGHNTVSWYQQALGQGPQFIFQYYREEENGRGNFPPRFSGLQFPNYSSELNVNALELDDSALYLCASSRDGNNEKLFFGSGTQLSVL.

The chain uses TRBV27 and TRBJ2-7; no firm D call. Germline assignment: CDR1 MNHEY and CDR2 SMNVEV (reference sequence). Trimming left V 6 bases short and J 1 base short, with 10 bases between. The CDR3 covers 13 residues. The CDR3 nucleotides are TGTGCCAGCAGCCGGCTAAGGTCCTACGAGCAGTACTTC. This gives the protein CASSRLRSYEQYF.

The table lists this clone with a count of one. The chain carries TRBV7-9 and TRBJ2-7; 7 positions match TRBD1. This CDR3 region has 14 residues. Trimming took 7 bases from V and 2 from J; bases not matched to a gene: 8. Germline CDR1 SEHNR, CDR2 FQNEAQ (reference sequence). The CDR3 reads CASTSTGNPYEQYF. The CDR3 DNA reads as TGTGCCAGCACCTCGACAGGGAATCCCTACGAGCAGTACTTC.

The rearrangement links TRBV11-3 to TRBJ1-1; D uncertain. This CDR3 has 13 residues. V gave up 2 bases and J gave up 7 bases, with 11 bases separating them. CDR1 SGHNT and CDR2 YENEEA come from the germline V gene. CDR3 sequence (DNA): TGTGCCAGCAGCTTAAATCCAGGACTTGAAGCTTTCTTT. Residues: CASSLNPGLEAFF.

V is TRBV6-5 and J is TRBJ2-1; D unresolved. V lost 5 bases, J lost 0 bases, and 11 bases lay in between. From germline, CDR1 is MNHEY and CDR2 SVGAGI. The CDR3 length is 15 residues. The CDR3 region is CASSAWASSYNEQFF. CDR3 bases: TGTGCCAGCAGTGCTTGGGCGAGCTCCTACAATGAGCAGTTCTTC.

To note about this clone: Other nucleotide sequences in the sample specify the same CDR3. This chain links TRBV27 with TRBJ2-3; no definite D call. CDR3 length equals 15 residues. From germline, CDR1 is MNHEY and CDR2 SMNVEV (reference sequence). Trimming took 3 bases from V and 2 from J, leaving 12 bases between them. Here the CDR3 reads CASSLEAFDTDTQYF. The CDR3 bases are TGTGCCAGCAGTTTGGAAGCTTTTGACACAGATACGCAGTATTTT.

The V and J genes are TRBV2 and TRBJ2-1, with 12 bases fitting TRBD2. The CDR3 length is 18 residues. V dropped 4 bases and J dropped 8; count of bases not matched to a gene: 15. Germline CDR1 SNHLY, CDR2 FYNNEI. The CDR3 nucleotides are TGTGCCAGCAGTGTACCTAGCGGCCTAGCGGGGGGGCCGCATGAGCAGTTCTTC. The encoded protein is CASSVPSGLAGGPHEQFF.

The CDR3 region has the DNA TGTGCCACCGCCCGGTCGGCAGCAACTAATGAAAAACTGTTTTTT. This gives the protein CATARSAATNEKLFF. The chain joins TRBV13 to TRBJ1-4; D remains unclear. V was shortened by 10 bases and J by 0 bases, with 15 bases between the two germline ends. Germline-derived CDR1 and CDR2 are PRHDT and FYEKMQ (reference sequence). The CDR3 is made up of 15 amino acids.

The CDR3 nucleotides are TGTGCCAGCAGCCAATCGGGGGCGGGCACTGAAGCTTTCTTT. It yields the protein CASSQSGAGTEAFF. This chain connects TRBV16 to TRBJ1-1; maybe TRBD1 (6 bases). The CDR3 has 14 residues. The germline CDR1 and CDR2 sequences are KGHSY and FQNENV. Deletions cut 0 bases from V and 4 bases from J, with 9 bases between.